Each of the 31 T cell receptor beta chains below was sequenced from the same sample in a study of cytomegalovirus exposure and HLA in healthy donors. With 60 Vbeta and 13 Jbeta primers, the PCR was carried out. TCRdb's table, derived via immunoSEQ multiplex PCR, lists solely in-frame clones and lacks some. This sample yields about 140,000 clones, of which just over 70% are seen a single time; 1.5% to 2% belongs to the top ten. The specimen sequenced was PBMCs. The receptor set was obtained from a woman younger than 45 in good health and CMV-seronegative.

This sequence joins TRBV30 and TRBJ2-5; weak D call: TRBD1 (5 bases). CDR3 length equals 14 residues. Germline-derived CDR1 and CDR2 are GTSNPN and SVGIG (reference sequence). Trimming pared 2 bases from V and 5 bases from J, leaving 15 bases between. CDR3 DNA: TGTGCCTGGAGTATAATGGGGAAGGGGGAGACCCAGTACTTC. It yields the protein CAWSIMGKGETQYF.

In this sample, this clone turned up once. The chain carries TRBV11-2 and TRBJ2-3; possible D gene TRBD2, 7 bases. Germline V gene data show CDR1 as SGHAT and CDR2 as FQNNGV. The CDR3 has 17 amino acids. V was cut by 4 bases and J by 4 bases, with 21 bases left in between. The DNA for the CDR3 is TGTGCCAGCAGCTCATACCGGGTGGGGGGGGGCCCAGATACGCAGTATTTT. Residues: CASSSYRVGGGPDTQYF.

The gene calls are TRBV6-1 and TRBJ2-3, with 8 bases that match TRBD2. Trimming cost V 6 bases and J 0 bases; bases outside gene matches: 5. The V gene's germline CDR1 is MNHNS and CDR2 SASEGT. This CDR3 has 15 amino acids. The CDR3, as DNA: TGTGCCAGCAGATTTAGCGGGGATAGCACAGATACGCAGTATTTT. Amino acid sequence: CASRFSGDSTDTQYF.

Regarding this clone: The sample holds other DNA sequences that translate to the same CDR3. The rearrangement uses TRBV18 and TRBJ2-3; TRBD2 matches 13 bases. CDR3 size: 16 residues. Germline V gives CDR1 KGHSH, CDR2 LQKENI. The V gene end was trimmed by 3 bases and the J gene end by 6 bases; junction bases not matched to a gene: 6. In DNA, the CDR3 is TGTGCCAGCTCACCGCCCGGACTAGCGGGAGAGGATACGCAGTATTTT. This gives the protein CASSPPGLAGEDTQYF.

The chain has TRBV6-5 and TRBJ2-7; TRBD1 aligns across 11 bases. The CDR3 spans 14 residues. Germline V gives CDR1 MNHEY, CDR2 SVGAGI. Trimming at V came to 6 bases and at J to 6 bases, leaving 7 bases not matched to a gene. DNA for the CDR3: TGTGCCAGCAGCTTATCCGGGACAGGGGGCGAGCAGTACGTC. Translating gives CASSLSGTGGEQYV.

This clone was counted between two and nine times. The chain combines TRBV7-9 with TRBJ2-7; the D is unclear. The ends were cut back, 1 base at V and 0 bases at J, with 10 bases in the middle. Germline loops: CDR1 SEHNR, CDR2 FQNEAQ (reference sequence). The CDR3 runs 15 residues. CDR3 sequence: CASSLVPRSSYEQYF. In DNA, the CDR3 is TGTGCCAGCAGCTTAGTTCCACGGAGCTCCTACGAGCAGTACTTC.

This chain links TRBV29-1 with TRBJ2-5; TRBD1 might be the D (5 bases). This CDR3 comprises 13 residues. V shed 5 bases and J shed 2 bases, with 12 bases lying between them. The germline CDR1 and CDR2 sequences are SQVTM and ANQGSEA. Written as DNA, the CDR3 is TGCAGCGTTCAGGGCGTATATCAAGAGACCCAGTACTTC. Translation gives CSVQGVYQETQYF.

This clone was seen a handful of times. The chain links TRBV6-5 to TRBJ2-3; 14 positions match TRBD2. There are 14 residues in the CDR3. Unmatched junction bases numbered 3, after V lost 6 bases and J lost 7 bases. CDR1 is MNHEY and CDR2 is SVGAGI in the germline V gene. In nucleotides, the CDR3 is TGTGCCAGCAGAGGGACTAGCGGGAGTAATACGCAGTATTTT. This encodes CASRGTSGSNTQYF.

The chain joins TRBV7-2 to TRBJ2-7; 10 nucleotides match TRBD1. V gave up 5 bases and J gave up 4 bases; unmatched junction bases: 5. The CDR3 covers 14 residues. Germline assignment: CDR1 SGHTA and CDR2 FQGNSA. CDR3: CASSLDRGRYEQYV. For the CDR3, the DNA is TGTGCCAGCAGCCTAGACAGGGGGCGATACGAGCAGTACGTC.

The chain employs TRBV5-1 and TRBJ1-1; possibly TRBD1 for D (6 bases). The length of the CDR3 is 13 residues. Germline V gives CDR1 SGHRS, CDR2 YFSETQ. With 2 bases removed from V and 3 bases from J, the gap between germline ends came to 8 bases. As DNA, the CDR3 is TGCGCCAGCAGCTTCAACAGGGACACTGAAGCTTTCTTT. Residues: CASSFNRDTEAFF.

The table lists this clone with a few counts. The genes are TRBV5-4 and TRBJ1-1, with 8 bases fitting TRBD1. Germline CDR1 is SGHNT and CDR2 is YYREEE (reference sequence). This CDR3 has 14 residues. The J segment lost 4 bases and the V segment lost 5 bases, leaving 7 bases of the junction unmatched. Here the CDR3 DNA reads TGTGCCAGCAGGTGGGGACAGGATCCCACTGAAGCTTTCTTT. Translating it yields CASRWGQDPTEAFF. Full variable domain (rest looked up from reference TRBV5-4 and TRBJ1-1): ETGVTQSPTHLIKTRGQQVTLRCSSQSGHNTVSWYQQALGQGPQFIFQYYREEENGRGNFPPRFSGLQFPNYSSELNVNALELDDSALYLCASRWGQDPTEAFFGQGTRLTVV.

To note about this clone: A read error may account for a junction end that differs from germline. The V gene is TRBV18, the J gene TRBJ1-4, with D maybe TRBD1 (5 bases). The CDR3 is 15 residues long. CDR1 is KGHSH, CDR2 LQKENI, per germline. CDR3 region: CAGSPRSGNNEKLFF. CDR3 DNA sequence: TGTGCCGGCTCACCACGGTCAGGGAATAATGAAAAACTGTTTTTT.

The sample holds one count of this clone. V gene TRBV7-8 combines with J gene TRBJ2-1; perhaps TRBD2 as D (5 bases). V lost 2 bases and J 0 bases, leaving 8 bases between the germline ends. The CDR3 runs 15 residues. Germline V gene lookup returns CDR1 SGHVS and CDR2 FQNEAQ. In nucleotides, the CDR3 is TGTGCCAGCAGCTTAACCGGGAACTCCTACAATGAGCAGTTCTTC. This gives the protein CASSLTGNSYNEQFF. The full variable domain, with the rest looked up from reference TRBV7-8 and TRBJ2-1, is GAGVSQSPRYKVAKRGQDVALRCDPISGHVSLFWYQQALGQGPEFLTYFQNEAQLDKSGLPSDRFFAERPEGSVSTLKIQRTQQEDSAVYLCASSLTGNSYNEQFFGPGTRLTVL.

This sequence joins TRBV7-2 and TRBJ1-5, with D perhaps matching TRBD1 (5 bases). Germline values: CDR1 SGHTA, CDR2 FQGNSA. The CDR3 is made up of 15 amino acids. The V end was cut by 7 bases, the J end by 4 bases, with 17 bases between. The DNA of the CDR3 is TGTGCCAGCACGCCCCCCGGCGGGGGAAATCAGCCCCAGCATTTT. This encodes CASTPPGGGNQPQHF. Based on the CDR3 plus reference TRBV7-2 and TRBJ1-5, the full variable domain is GAGVSQSPSNKVTEKGKDVELRCDPISGHTALYWYRQSLGQGLEFLIYFQGNSAPDKSGLPSDRFSAERTGGSVSTLTIQRTQQEDSAVYLCASTPPGGGNQPQHFGDGTRLSIL.

V is TRBV27 and J is TRBJ1-6; 7 nucleotides line up with TRBD1. The germline V gene has CDR1 MNHEY and CDR2 SMNVEV (reference sequence). This CDR3 has 16 residues. After removal of 3 bases from V and 7 bases from J, the junction contained 9 bases not matched to a gene. This chain's CDR3 is CASSFNDRVGNSPLHF. The CDR3 nucleotides are TGTGCCAGCAGTTTCAACGACAGGGTTGGGAATTCACCCCTCCACTTT.

This chain links TRBV19 with TRBJ2-2; D possibly corresponds to TRBD1 (5 bases). The CDR3 is 15 residues long. Trimming took 3 bases from V and 0 from J, leaving 8 bases between them. Germline V lookup: CDR1 LNHDA, CDR2 SQIVND (reference sequence). CDR3 protein: CASSIGQSNTGELFF. In nucleotides, the CDR3 is TGTGCCAGTAGTATTGGACAATCGAACACCGGGGAGCTGTTTTTT.

The chain links TRBV6-5 to TRBJ2-7, with D perhaps matching TRBD2 (6 bases). The CDR3 contains 12 residues. Trimming pared 6 bases from V and 4 bases from J, leaving 10 bases between. In germline, CDR1 is MNHEY, CDR2 SVGAGI. The CDR3 nucleotides are TGTGCCAGCAGGGGGGGTGGTTACGAGCAGTACGTC. Its translation: CASRGGGYEQYV.

The chain carries TRBV10-2 and TRBJ1-2, with 7 nucleotides matching TRBD1. J gave up 8 bases and V 6 bases, and 21 bases lay outside the gene matches. Germline V gives CDR1 WSHSY, CDR2 SAAADI. CDR3 length: 17 amino acids. Here the CDR3 DNA reads TGCGCCAGCAGGCCCCTTGACAGGGAGGACCGACTTGGAGGCTACACCTTC. Protein product: CASRPLDREDRLGGYTF.

The chain joins TRBV10-3 to TRBJ1-5; 9 bases are shared with TRBD1. Germline CDR1 and CDR2: ENHRY and SYGVKD. The junction had 4 bases not matched to a gene; V was cut back by 3 bases and J by 4 bases. This CDR3 is built from 15 residues. In nucleotides, the CDR3 is TGTGCCATCAGTGACGACAGGGGGAGAAATCAGCCCCAGCATTTT. It encodes CAISDDRGRNQPQHF.

This clone has a handful of counts. This chain links TRBV19 with TRBJ1-2; TRBD1 matches at 7 bases. The V gene's germline CDR1 is LNHDA and CDR2 SQIVND (reference sequence). Unmatched junction bases numbered 7, after V lost 5 bases and J lost 4 bases. The CDR3 runs to 14 residues. CDR3 protein: CASSVTRDSYGYTF. DNA for the CDR3: TGTGCCAGTAGTGTAACGCGGGACAGCTATGGCTACACCTTC.

This clone was detected many times. The CDR3, as DNA: TGTGCCAGCAGGCAGGACAGGAATCAGCCCCAGCATTTT. It encodes CASRQDRNQPQHF. This rearrangement joins TRBV2 to TRBJ1-5, with 7 positions matching TRBD1. J was trimmed by 4 bases and V by 6 bases; bases with no gene match: 3. This CDR3 is 13 amino acids long. CDR1 is SNHLY, CDR2 FYNNEI, per germline. Drawing the rest from reference TRBV2 and TRBJ1-5, the complete variable domain is EPEVTQTPSHQVTQMGQEVILRCVPISNHLYFYWYRQILGQKVEFLVSFYNNEISEKSEIFDDQFSVERPDGSNFTLKIRSTKLEDSAMYFCASRQDRNQPQHFGDGTRLSIL.

This chain joins TRBV18 and TRBJ2-3, with 8 bases identical to TRBD2. V shed 0 bases and J 1 base; nucleotides not matched to a gene: 3. Germline V gene data show CDR1 as KGHSH and CDR2 as LQKENI. The CDR3 is 16 residues long. This chain's CDR3 is CASSPPGLEGTDTQYF. The CDR3 DNA reads TGTGCCAGCTCACCACCGGGACTAGAGGGCACAGATACGCAGTATTTT.

V gene TRBV19 combines with J gene TRBJ2-7, with TRBD1 matching 9 bases. The germline V gene has CDR1 LNHDA and CDR2 SQIVND (reference sequence). J gave up 5 bases and V 4 bases, and 6 bases lay outside the gene matches. The CDR3 covers 14 residues. The CDR3 nucleotides are TGTGCCAGTAGTACCGGGACAGGGCTCGACGAGCAGTACTTC. Translation gives CASSTGTGLDEQYF. The whole variable domain, remainder taken from reference TRBV19 and TRBJ2-7, is DGGITQSPKYLFRKEGQNVTLSCEQNLNHDAMYWYRQDPGQGLRLIYYSQIVNDFQKGDIAEGYSVSREKKESFPLTVTSAQKNPTAFYLCASSTGTGLDEQYFGPGTRLTVT.

This rearrangement joins TRBV19 to TRBJ1-2, with D perhaps TRBD1 (6 bases). The CDR3 runs to 14 residues. Trimming removed 3 bases at V and 5 bases at J, with 13 bases between. Germline V lookup: CDR1 LNHDA, CDR2 SQIVND (reference sequence). CDR3: CASSIHRVRYGYTF. CDR3 sequence (DNA): TGTGCCAGTAGTATTCACAGGGTCCGGTATGGCTACACCTTC.

A word on this clone: One junction end disagrees with the germline gene, perhaps due to a read error. This rearrangement joins TRBV6-1 to TRBJ1-2; 7 bases align to TRBD1. Germline V gene sequence: CDR1 MNHNS, CDR2 SASEGT. CDR3 length equals 14 residues. The CDR3 DNA reads TGTGCCGGCAGTGTACGGCGGGACAGCTATGGCTACACCTTC. Translating gives CAGSVRRDSYGYTF.

In this sample, this clone turned up once. The chain joins TRBV5-1 to TRBJ2-5; no reliable D call. Germline V gene sequence: CDR1 SGHRS, CDR2 YFSETQ. The V end was cut by 0 bases, the J end by 4 bases, with 16 bases between. There are 16 residues in the CDR3. CDR3 protein: CASSLGLTHRGETQYF. CDR3 in DNA: TGCGCCAGCAGCTTGGGGCTGACCCACCGAGGAGAGACCCAGTACTTC. Together with reference TRBV5-1 and TRBJ2-5, the CDR3 gives the full variable domain: KAGVTQTPRYLIKTRGQQVTLSCSPISGHRSVSWYQQTPGQGLQFLFEYFSETQRNKGNFPGRFSGRQFSNSRSEMNVSTLELGDSALYLCASSLGLTHRGETQYFGPGTRLLVL.

The rearrangement links TRBV7-9 to TRBJ1-6, with D hard to call. From germline, CDR1 is SEHNR and CDR2 FQNEAQ (reference sequence). Trimming cost V 1 base and J 6 bases, with 10 bases left between them. CDR3 length: 15 residues. CDR3 nucleotides: TGTGCCAGCAGCTTAGTTACAGCCACTAATTCACCCCTCCACTTT. This gives the protein CASSLVTATNSPLHF.

Only a few counts were recorded for this clone. V is TRBV7-9 and J is TRBJ2-7; TRBD2 matches at 11 bases. This CDR3 spans 14 amino acids. The germline V gene encodes CDR1 SEHNR and CDR2 FQNEAQ (reference sequence). With V trimmed by 5 bases and J by 6 bases, 6 bases remained unmatched. This chain's CDR3 is CASSLGLAGSEQYF. In nucleotides, the CDR3 is TGTGCCAGCAGCCTCGGACTAGCGGGCTCCGAGCAGTACTTC.

The chain employs TRBV2 and TRBJ2-7; TRBD1 agrees at 11 bases. The CDR3 length is 14 residues. The V gene's germline CDR1 is SNHLY and CDR2 FYNNEI. V was clipped by 7 bases and J by 6 bases; unmatched bases: 8. CDR3 in amino acids: CASTRDRGSGEQYF. CDR3 in DNA: TGTGCCAGCACCAGGGACAGGGGGTCTGGCGAGCAGTACTTC. The full variable domain, rest sourced from reference TRBV2 and TRBJ2-7, is EPEVTQTPSHQVTQMGQEVILRCVPISNHLYFYWYRQILGQKVEFLVSFYNNEISEKSEIFDDQFSVERPDGSNFTLKIRSTKLEDSAMYFCASTRDRGSGEQYFGPGTRLTVT.

The chain links TRBV6-5 to TRBJ2-5; 11 positions agree with TRBD1. The CDR3 consists of 15 residues. The V gene end was trimmed by 1 base and the J gene end by 4 bases; junction bases not matched to a gene: 2. The germline CDR1 and CDR2 sequences are MNHEY and SVGAGI. The CDR3 DNA reads as TGTGCCAGCAGTTACTTGGGGACAGGGGGAGAGACCCAGTACTTC. Residues: CASSYLGTGGETQYF.

The CDR3 is CASSTRGADTGELFF. Here the CDR3 DNA reads TGCGCCAGCAGCACCCGGGGGGCGGACACCGGGGAGCTGTTTTTT. This chain joins TRBV5-1 and TRBJ2-2, with D possibly TRBD2 on 7 matching bases. The CDR3 covers 15 residues. With 4 bases removed from V and 3 bases from J, the gap between germline ends came to 13 bases. Germline V gene data show CDR1 as SGHRS and CDR2 as YFSETQ. Filled out from reference TRBV5-1 and TRBJ2-2, the complete variable domain reads KAGVTQTPRYLIKTRGQQVTLSCSPISGHRSVSWYQQTPGQGLQFLFEYFSETQRNKGNFPGRFSGRQFSNSRSEMNVSTLELGDSALYLCASSTRGADTGELFFGEGSRLTVL.